The clone carrying this TCR beta chain has at least ten counts. Primed by a sample-barcoded 5' primer and a J-beta primer mix, a second PCR proceeded for 7 to 11 cycles. TCRdb fed the 5' RACE reads into MiXCR, producing one record per CDR3 protein. The table has 790,000 or so distinct CDR3 sequences, approximately 60% seen once. The record originates from a study of blood T cells in healthy people across ages. The sample taken for sequencing was blood. This receptor was taken from a man between 35 and 55 years old in good health.

The CDR3 reads CASSLVWGSNQPQHF. The CDR3 DNA reads as TGTGCCAGCAGCTTGGTTTGGGGTAGCAATCAGCCCCAGCATTTT. This chain links TRBV7-2 with TRBJ1-5, with unresolved D. The CDR3 spans 15 residues. Trimming shortened V by 3 bases and J by 0 bases, and 9 bases separated the two germline ends. Germline V gene sequence: CDR1 SGHTA, CDR2 FQGNSA.